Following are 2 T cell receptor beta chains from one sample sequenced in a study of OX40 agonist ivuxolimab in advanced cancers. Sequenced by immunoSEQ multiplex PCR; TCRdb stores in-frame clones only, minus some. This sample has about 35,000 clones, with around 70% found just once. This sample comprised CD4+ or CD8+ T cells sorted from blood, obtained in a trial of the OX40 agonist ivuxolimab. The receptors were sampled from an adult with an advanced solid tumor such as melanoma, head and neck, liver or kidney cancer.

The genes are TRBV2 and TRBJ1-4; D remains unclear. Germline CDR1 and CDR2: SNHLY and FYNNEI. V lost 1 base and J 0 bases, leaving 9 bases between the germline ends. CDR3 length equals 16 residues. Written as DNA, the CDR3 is TGTGCCAGCAGTGAAGTCAGGACGTCAACTAATGAAAAACTGTTTTTT. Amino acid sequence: CASSEVRTSTNEKLFF.

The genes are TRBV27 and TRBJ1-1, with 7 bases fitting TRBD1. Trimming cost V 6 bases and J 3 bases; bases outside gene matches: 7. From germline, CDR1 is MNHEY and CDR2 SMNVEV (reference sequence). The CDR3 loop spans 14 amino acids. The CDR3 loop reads CASRLWTGHTEAFF. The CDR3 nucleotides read TGTGCCAGCAGACTTTGGACAGGACACACTGAAGCTTTCTTT.